This T cell receptor (beta chain) was identified during a study of Ad26.COV2.S vaccination and SARS-CoV-2 variants. Turning to the study itself: Intramuscular Ad26.COV2.S at 5x10^10 or 1x10^11 viral particles.

This CDR3 spans 13 amino acids. V lost 6 bases and J 1 base, leaving 10 bases between the germline ends. CDR1 and CDR2 from the germline V gene are LNHDA and SQIVND (reference sequence). Here immunoSEQ multiplex PCR was the method, and the copy in TCRdb shows in-frame clones only, minus some. Of some 480,000 clones in the sample, around 85% were seen once. The treatment is: 19 received Ad26.COV2.S at low or high dose, single or two shots; 5 received placebo; per-sample allocation not given. Specimen acquisition occurred on day 63 following the initial vaccine or placebo injection. Specimen: peripheral blood, collected in a trial of Ad26.COV2.S vaccine versus placebo. The V gene is TRBV19, the J gene TRBJ2-7, with D tentatively TRBD1 (5 bases). The TCR comes from a person between 18 and 59 years old who received the Ad26.COV2.S COVID-19 vaccine or a placebo. CDR3 nucleotide sequence: TGTGCCAGTAGCCGTGCAGGGTCCTACGAGCAGTACTTC. Translated, it gives CASSRAGSYEQYF.